This is a list of T cell receptor beta chains from one sample in a study of cytomegalovirus exposure and HLA in healthy donors. Sequencing used immunoSEQ multiplex PCR; TCRdb keeps in-frame clones, though not all of them. The data hold around 150,000 clones, with approximately 82% observed a single time. The sample consisted of PBMCs. These receptors were obtained from a man aged 30-40 years in good health and CMV-seropositive. The CDR3 runs from the conserved cysteine through the conserved F or W. D genes are given only for firm matches. Only part of the rows carry a size: once, few, many, or a class if the clone is expanded.

clone_size: NA; j_call: TRBJ2-7; d_call: TRBD2; v_call: TRBV28; cdr3_length: 13; cdr3_aa: CASGQGGAYEQYF; cdr3_nt: TGTGCCAGCGGCCAGGGAGGGGCCTACGAGCAGTACTTC
clone_size: NA; j_call: TRBJ1-2; d_call: NA; v_call: TRBV4-1; cdr3_length: 13; cdr3_aa: CASSQESLYGYTF; cdr3_nt: TGCGCCAGCAGCCAAGAGAGCCTCTATGGCTACACCTTC
clone_size: NA; j_call: TRBJ2-6; d_call: NA; v_call: TRBV7-9; cdr3_length: 13; cdr3_aa: CASSLAGPNVLTF; cdr3_nt: TGTGCCAGCAGCTTAGCTGGGCCCAACGTCCTGACTTTC
clone_size: NA; j_call: TRBJ1-2; d_call: TRBD1; v_call: TRBV6-5; cdr3_length: 15; cdr3_aa: CASSYTQGGGYGYTF; cdr3_nt: TGTGCCAGCAGTTACACACAGGGGGGTGGCTATGGCTACACCTTC
clone_size: NA; j_call: TRBJ2-5; d_call: TRBD2; v_call: TRBV14; cdr3_length: 15; cdr3_aa: CASSQASGSGETQYF; cdr3_nt: TGTGCCAGCAGCCAAGCTAGCGGGAGTGGGGAGACCCAGTACTTC
clone_size: once; j_call: TRBJ2-2; d_call: NA; v_call: TRBV6-6; cdr3_length: 15; cdr3_aa: CASSPRGLNTGELFF; cdr3_nt: TGTGCCAGCAGCCCCAGGGGCCTGAACACCGGGGAGCTGTTTTTT
clone_size: NA; j_call: TRBJ1-1; d_call: NA; v_call: TRBV6-5; cdr3_length: 14; cdr3_aa: CASSYVRGNTEAFF; cdr3_nt: TGTGCCAGCAGTTACGTACGGGGGAACACTGAAGCTTTCTTT
clone_size: once; j_call: TRBJ2-3; d_call: TRBD1; v_call: TRBV28; cdr3_length: 17; cdr3_aa: CASHNVGTGASTDTQYF; cdr3_nt: TGTGCCAGCCATAACGTCGGGACAGGGGCCAGCACAGATACGCAGTATTTT
clone_size: NA; j_call: TRBJ1-2; d_call: TRBD1; v_call: TRBV6-1; cdr3_length: 17; cdr3_aa: CASSGIMTGEANYGYTF; cdr3_nt: TGTGCCAGCAGTGGAATTATGACAGGGGAGGCGAACTATGGCTACACCTTC
clone_size: NA; j_call: TRBJ2-7; d_call: TRBD1; v_call: TRBV11-1; cdr3_length: 15; cdr3_aa: CASSLTGVRVYEQYF; cdr3_nt: TGTGCCAGCAGCCTGACAGGGGTGCGGGTCTACGAGCAGTACTTC
clone_size: few; j_call: TRBJ1-2; d_call: NA; v_call: TRBV18; cdr3_length: 13; cdr3_aa: CASSPLPGYGYTF; cdr3_nt: TGTGCCAGCTCACCACTCCCGGGCTATGGCTACACCTTC
clone_size: NA; j_call: TRBJ2-1; d_call: TRBD2; v_call: TRBV6-1; cdr3_length: 14; cdr3_aa: CAISGGASVDEQFF; cdr3_nt: TGTGCCATTAGCGGGGGGGCCTCGGTGGATGAGCAGTTCTTC
clone_size: many; j_call: TRBJ2-5; d_call: TRBD2; v_call: TRBV27; cdr3_length: 14; cdr3_aa: CASSLLAGGETQYF; cdr3_nt: TGTGCCAGCAGTTTACTAGCGGGAGGTGAGACCCAGTACTTC
clone_size: NA; j_call: TRBJ2-5; d_call: TRBD1; v_call: TRBV9; cdr3_length: 15; cdr3_aa: CASSGGVLLEETQYF; cdr3_nt: TGTGCCAGCTCAGGGGGCGTCCTGCTAGAAGAGACCCAGTACTTC
clone_size: NA; j_call: TRBJ2-5; d_call: TRBD2; v_call: TRBV5-1; cdr3_length: 15; cdr3_aa: CASSLALSGGETQYF; cdr3_nt: TGCGCCAGCAGCTTGGCCCTTAGCGGGGGTGAGACCCAGTACTTC
clone_size: few; j_call: TRBJ1-5; d_call: NA; v_call: TRBV9; cdr3_length: 15; cdr3_aa: CASSVGQGYDQPQHF; cdr3_nt: TGTGCCAGCAGCGTAGGGCAGGGCTACGATCAGCCCCAGCATTTT
clone_size: NA; j_call: TRBJ1-2; d_call: TRBD1; v_call: TRBV15; cdr3_length: 15; cdr3_aa: CATSRINRGRDGYTF; cdr3_nt: TGTGCCACCAGCCGGATTAACAGGGGGCGGGATGGCTACACCTTC
clone_size: NA; j_call: TRBJ1-3; d_call: TRBD1; v_call: TRBV7-9; cdr3_length: 15; cdr3_aa: CASSIGQGRKNTIYF; cdr3_nt: TGTGCCAGCAGCATCGGACAGGGTCGGAAAAACACCATATATTTT
clone_size: once; j_call: TRBJ2-1; d_call: TRBD1; v_call: TRBV27; cdr3_length: 15; cdr3_aa: CASSLGTGSYNEQFF; cdr3_nt: TGTGCCAGCAGCCTCGGGACAGGGTCCTACAATGAGCAGTTCTTC
clone_size: NA; j_call: TRBJ1-2; d_call: NA; v_call: TRBV5-4; cdr3_length: 15; cdr3_aa: CASSPGGGIQNGYTF; cdr3_nt: TGTGCCAGCAGCCCGGGGGGAGGAATTCAGAATGGCTACACCTTC
clone_size: NA; j_call: TRBJ1-6; d_call: NA; v_call: TRBV5-8; cdr3_length: 13; cdr3_aa: CASSLQGASPLHF; cdr3_nt: TGTGCCAGCAGCTTACAGGGAGCTTCACCCCTCCACTTT
clone_size: NA; j_call: TRBJ2-5; d_call: NA; v_call: TRBV15; cdr3_length: 14; cdr3_aa: CATSRANREETQYF; cdr3_nt: TGTGCCACCAGCAGAGCCAACAGGGAAGAGACCCAGTACTTC